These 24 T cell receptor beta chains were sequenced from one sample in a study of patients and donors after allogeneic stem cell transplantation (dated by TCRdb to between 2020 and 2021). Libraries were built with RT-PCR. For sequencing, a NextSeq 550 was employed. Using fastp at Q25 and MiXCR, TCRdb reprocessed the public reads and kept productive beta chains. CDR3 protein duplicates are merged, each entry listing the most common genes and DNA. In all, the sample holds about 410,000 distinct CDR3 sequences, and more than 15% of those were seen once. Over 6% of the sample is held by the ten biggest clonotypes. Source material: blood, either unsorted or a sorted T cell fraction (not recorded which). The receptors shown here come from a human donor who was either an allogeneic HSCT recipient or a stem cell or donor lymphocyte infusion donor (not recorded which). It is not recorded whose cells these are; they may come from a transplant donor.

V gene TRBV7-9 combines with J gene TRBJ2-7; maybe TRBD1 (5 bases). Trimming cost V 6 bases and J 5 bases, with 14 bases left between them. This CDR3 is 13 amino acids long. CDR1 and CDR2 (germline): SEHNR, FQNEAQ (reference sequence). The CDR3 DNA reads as TGTGCCAGCAGTCTAAGGGGTCGCGACGAGCAGTACTTC. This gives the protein CASSLRGRDEQYF.

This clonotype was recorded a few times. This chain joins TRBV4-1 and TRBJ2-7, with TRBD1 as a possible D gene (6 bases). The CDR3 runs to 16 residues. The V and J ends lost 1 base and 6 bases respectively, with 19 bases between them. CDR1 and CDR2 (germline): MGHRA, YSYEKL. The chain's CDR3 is CASSQATDRPRAEQYF. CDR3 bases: TGCGCCAGCAGCCAAGCCACTGACAGGCCCCGGGCCGAGCAGTACTTC.

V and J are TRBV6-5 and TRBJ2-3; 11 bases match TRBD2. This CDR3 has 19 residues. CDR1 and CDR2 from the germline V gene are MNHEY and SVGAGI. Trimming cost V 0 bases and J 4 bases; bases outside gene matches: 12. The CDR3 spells CASSYSGHLLAGVPDTQYF. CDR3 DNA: TGTGCCAGCAGTTACTCGGGACACTTACTAGCGGGAGTCCCAGATACGCAGTATTTT.

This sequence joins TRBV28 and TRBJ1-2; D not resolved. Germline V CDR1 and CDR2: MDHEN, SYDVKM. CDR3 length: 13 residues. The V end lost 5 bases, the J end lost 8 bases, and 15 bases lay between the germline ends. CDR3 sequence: CASSKGGRPGYTF. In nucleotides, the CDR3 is TGTGCCAGCAGTAAGGGAGGGAGACCGGGCTACACCTTC.

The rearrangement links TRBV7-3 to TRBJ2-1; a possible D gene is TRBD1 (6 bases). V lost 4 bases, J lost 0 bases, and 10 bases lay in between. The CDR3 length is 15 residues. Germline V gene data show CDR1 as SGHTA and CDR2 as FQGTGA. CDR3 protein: CASSYTGSSYNEQFF. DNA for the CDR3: TGTGCCAGCAGCTATACAGGGAGCTCCTACAATGAGCAGTTCTTC. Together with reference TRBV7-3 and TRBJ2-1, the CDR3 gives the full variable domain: GAGVSQTPSNKVTEKGKYVELRCDPISGHTALYWYRQSLGQGPEFLIYFQGTGAADDSGLPNDRFFAVRPEGSVSTLKIQRTERGDSAVYLCASSYTGSSYNEQFFGPGTRLTVL.

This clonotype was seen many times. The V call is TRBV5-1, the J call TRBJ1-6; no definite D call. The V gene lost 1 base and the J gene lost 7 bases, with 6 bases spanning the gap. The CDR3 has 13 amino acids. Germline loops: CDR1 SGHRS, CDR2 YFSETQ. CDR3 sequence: CASSLSGNSPLHF. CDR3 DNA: TGCGCCAGCAGCTTGTCCGGCAATTCACCCCTCCACTTT.

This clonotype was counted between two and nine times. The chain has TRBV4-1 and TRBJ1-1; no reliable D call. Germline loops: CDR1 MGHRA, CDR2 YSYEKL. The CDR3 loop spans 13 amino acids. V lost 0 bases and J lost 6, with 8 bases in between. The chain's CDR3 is CASSQDRGAEAFF. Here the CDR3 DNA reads TGCGCCAGCAGCCAAGATCGCGGGGCTGAAGCTTTCTTT.

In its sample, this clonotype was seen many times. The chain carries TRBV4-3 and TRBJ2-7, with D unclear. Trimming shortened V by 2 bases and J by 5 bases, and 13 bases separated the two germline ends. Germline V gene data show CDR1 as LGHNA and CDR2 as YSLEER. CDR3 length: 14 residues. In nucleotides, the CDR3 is TGCGCCAGCAGCCAATTAGTAGGGCTTGACGAGCAGTACTTC. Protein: CASSQLVGLDEQYF.

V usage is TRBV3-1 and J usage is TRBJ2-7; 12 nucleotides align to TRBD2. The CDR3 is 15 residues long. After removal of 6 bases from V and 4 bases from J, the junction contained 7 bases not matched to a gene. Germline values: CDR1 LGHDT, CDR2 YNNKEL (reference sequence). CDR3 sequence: CASSTPGLAGYEQYF. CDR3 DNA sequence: TGTGCCAGCAGTACTCCGGGACTAGCGGGTTACGAGCAGTACTTC.

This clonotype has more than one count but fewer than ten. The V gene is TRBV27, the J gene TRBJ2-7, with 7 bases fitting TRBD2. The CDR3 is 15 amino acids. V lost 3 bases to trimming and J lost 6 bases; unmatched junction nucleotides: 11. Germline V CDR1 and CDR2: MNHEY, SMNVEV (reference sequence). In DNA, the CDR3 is TGTGCCAGCAGTTTGGCGCGGGGACTATCGGCCGAGCAGTACTTC. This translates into CASSLARGLSAEQYF.

The CDR3 loop reads CATHRGEDYGYTF. In DNA form, the CDR3 reads TGTGCCACCCACCGGGGGGAGGACTATGGCTACACCTTC. The chain links TRBV2 to TRBJ1-2, with D maybe TRBD1 (5 bases). CDR1 and CDR2 (germline): SNHLY, FYNNEI. There are 13 residues in the CDR3. With 10 bases removed from V and 3 bases from J, the gap between germline ends came to 15 bases.

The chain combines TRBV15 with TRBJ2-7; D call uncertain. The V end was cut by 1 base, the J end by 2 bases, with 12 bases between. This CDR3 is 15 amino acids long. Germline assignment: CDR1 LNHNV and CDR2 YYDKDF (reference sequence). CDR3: CATSRVPGSAYEQYF. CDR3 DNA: TGTGCCACCAGCAGAGTCCCCGGGTCTGCCTACGAGCAGTACTTC.

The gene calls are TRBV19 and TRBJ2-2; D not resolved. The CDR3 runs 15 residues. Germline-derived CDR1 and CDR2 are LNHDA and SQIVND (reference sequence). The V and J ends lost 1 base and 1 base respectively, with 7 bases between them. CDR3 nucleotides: TGTGCCAGTAGTATAGGTAGAGGGAACACCGGGGAGCTGTTTTTT. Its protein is CASSIGRGNTGELFF.

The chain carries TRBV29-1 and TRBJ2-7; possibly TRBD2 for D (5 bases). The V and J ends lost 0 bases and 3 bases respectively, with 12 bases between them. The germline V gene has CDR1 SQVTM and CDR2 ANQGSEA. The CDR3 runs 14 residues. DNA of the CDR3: TGCAGCGTTGAAGATCTGGTACGGGGCTACGAGCAGTACTTC. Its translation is CSVEDLVRGYEQYF.

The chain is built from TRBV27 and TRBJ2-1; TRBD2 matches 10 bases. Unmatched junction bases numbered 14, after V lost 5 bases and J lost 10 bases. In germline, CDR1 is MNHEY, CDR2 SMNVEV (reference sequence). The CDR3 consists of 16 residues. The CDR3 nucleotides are TGTGCCAGCAGTCCTAGACTAGCGGGTATCTTAGTGGAGCAGTTCTTC. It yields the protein CASSPRLAGILVEQFF.

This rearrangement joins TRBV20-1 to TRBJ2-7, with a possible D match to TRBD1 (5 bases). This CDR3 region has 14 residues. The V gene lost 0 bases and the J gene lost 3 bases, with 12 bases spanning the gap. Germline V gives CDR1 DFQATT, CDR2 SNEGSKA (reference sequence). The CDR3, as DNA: TGCAGTGCTAGAGATCGGAGTAGGGGCTACGAGCAGTACTTC. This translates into CSARDRSRGYEQYF.

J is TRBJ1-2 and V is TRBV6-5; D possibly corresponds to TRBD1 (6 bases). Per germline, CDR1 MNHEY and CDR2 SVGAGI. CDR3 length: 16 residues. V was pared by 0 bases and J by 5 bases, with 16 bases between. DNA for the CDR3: TGTGCCAGCAGTTACTCCTTCTTCGGGACACGATATGGCTACACCTTC. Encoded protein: CASSYSFFGTRYGYTF.

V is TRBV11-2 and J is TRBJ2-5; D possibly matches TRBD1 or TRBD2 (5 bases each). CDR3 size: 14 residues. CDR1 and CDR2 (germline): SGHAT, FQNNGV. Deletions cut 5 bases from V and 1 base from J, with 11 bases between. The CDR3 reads CASSVPGTQETQYF. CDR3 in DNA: TGTGCCAGCAGCGTACCCGGGACCCAAGAGACCCAGTACTTC.

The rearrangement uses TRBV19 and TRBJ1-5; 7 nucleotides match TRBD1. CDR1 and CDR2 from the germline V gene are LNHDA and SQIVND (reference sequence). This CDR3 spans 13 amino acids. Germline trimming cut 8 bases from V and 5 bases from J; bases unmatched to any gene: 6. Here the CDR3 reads CASVSTGHQPQHF. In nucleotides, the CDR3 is TGTGCCAGTGTATCGACAGGGCATCAGCCCCAGCATTTT.

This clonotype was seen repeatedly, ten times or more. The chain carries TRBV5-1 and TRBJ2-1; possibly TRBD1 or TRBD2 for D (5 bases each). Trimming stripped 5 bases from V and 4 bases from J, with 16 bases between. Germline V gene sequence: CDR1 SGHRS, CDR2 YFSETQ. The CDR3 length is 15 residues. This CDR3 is CASRTQGRSYNEQFF. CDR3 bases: TGCGCCAGCAGGACCCAGGGACGGTCGTACAATGAGCAGTTCTTC.

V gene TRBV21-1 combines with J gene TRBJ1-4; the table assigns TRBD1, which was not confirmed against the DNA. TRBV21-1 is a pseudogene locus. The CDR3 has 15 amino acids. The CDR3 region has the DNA TGTGCCAGCATACCTTTAAGGACAGGGACTGAAAAACTGTTTTTT. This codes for CASIPLRTGTEKLFF.

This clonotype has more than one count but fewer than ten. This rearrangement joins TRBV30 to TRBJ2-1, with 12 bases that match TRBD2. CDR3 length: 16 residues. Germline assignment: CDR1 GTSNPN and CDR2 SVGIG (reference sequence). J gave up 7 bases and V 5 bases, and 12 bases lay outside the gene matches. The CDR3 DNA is TGTGCCTGGGGGTGGGTGGCTAGCGGGAGGGGGAATGAGCAGTTCTTC. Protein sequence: CAWGWVASGRGNEQFF.

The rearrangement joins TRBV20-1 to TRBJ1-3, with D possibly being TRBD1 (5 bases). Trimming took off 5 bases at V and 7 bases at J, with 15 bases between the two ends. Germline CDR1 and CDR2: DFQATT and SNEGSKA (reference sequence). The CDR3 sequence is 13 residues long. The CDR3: CSAWDRILNTIYF. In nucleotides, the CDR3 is TGCAGTGCTTGGGACCGTATCCTCAACACCATATATTTT.

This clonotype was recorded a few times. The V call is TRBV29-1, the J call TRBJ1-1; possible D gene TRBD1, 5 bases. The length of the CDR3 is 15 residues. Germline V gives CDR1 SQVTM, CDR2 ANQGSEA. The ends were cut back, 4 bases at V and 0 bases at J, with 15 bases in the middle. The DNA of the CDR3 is TGCAGCGTTGCCCGGGACGCAGGTCTGAACACTGAAGCTTTCTTT. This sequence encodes CSVARDAGLNTEAFF.